The entry below describes one T cell receptor (beta chain). Antigen unknown. A CD45RA-negative memory subset and a CD45RA+ naive subset were separated from the CD4+ cells. Some clones are missing from TCRdb's copy, which holds only in-frame ones; the method was immunoSEQ multiplex PCR. The sample records over 2 million clones, roughly 92% being singletons. This entry is derived from a study of shared clonotypes between healthy human individuals. This CDR3 has 15 amino acids. The ends were cut back, 0 bases at V and 0 bases at J, with 7 bases in the middle. Looked up from germline, CDR1 is SGHNT and CDR2 is YYREEE (reference sequence). General study points: The sole specimen, blood, was sampled, and tissue repertoires likely differ.

This sequence joins TRBV5-4 and TRBJ1-5; no reliable D call. The TCR was taken from a man between 18 and 29 years old in good health. Some clones in this sample may be carry-over from other donors' samples. Sequences were obtained from naive CD4+ T cells from PBMCs. Subset specified: CD45RA+ positively selected. CDR3 sequence reads: CASSLDANSNQPQHF. As DNA, the CDR3 is TGTGCCAGCAGCTTGGACGCAAATAGCAATCAGCCCCAGCATTTT.